These 24 T cell receptor beta chains originate from one sample sequenced in a study of blood T cell repertoires in COVID-19. Some clones are missing from TCRdb's copy, which holds only in-frame ones; the method was immunoSEQ multiplex PCR. Here the sample spans under 400,000 clones, more than 70% being singletons. Sequenced material: PBMCs or T cells enriched from blood (not recorded which). The receptors come from a woman in her 30s who had been exposed to COVID-19.

The chain has TRBV6-1 and TRBJ1-5; D gene uncertain. This CDR3 spans 12 amino acids. V lost 3 bases, J lost 9 bases, and 9 bases lay in between. CDR1 and CDR2 (germline): MNHNS, SASEGT. DNA for the CDR3: TGTGCCAGCAGTGAGGGCCGGGGGCCCCAGCATTTT. This sequence encodes CASSEGRGPQHF.

This clone was seen a few times. V gene TRBV6-5 combines with J gene TRBJ1-2; 8 bases fit TRBD1. V shed 2 bases and J 4 bases; nucleotides not matched to a gene: 3. The germline CDR1 and CDR2 sequences are MNHEY and SVGAGI. This CDR3 has 14 amino acids. The CDR3 DNA sequence: TGTGCCAGCAGTTACCAGGGGGCCGGCTATGGCTACACCTTC. Translating gives CASSYQGAGYGYTF.

This chain joins TRBV3-1 (or the pseudogene TRBV3-2) and TRBJ1-2; weak D call: TRBD1 (6 bases). Germline V gives CDR1 LGHDT, CDR2 YNNKEL (reference sequence). V lost 4 bases, J lost 2 bases, and 11 bases lay in between. The CDR3 runs 14 residues. The CDR3 spells CASSLGTLNYGYTF. Here the CDR3 DNA reads TGTGCCAGCAGCCTCGGGACACTAAACTATGGCTACACCTTC.

This rearrangement joins TRBV6-5 to TRBJ2-7, with TRBD2 matching 9 bases. The ends lost 4 bases at V and 2 bases at J; junction bases unmatched: 6. Per the germline V gene, CDR1 is MNHEY and CDR2 is SVGAGI. The CDR3 runs to 15 residues. CDR3 residues: CASSFGGLAPYEQYF. CDR3 bases: TGTGCCAGCAGTTTTGGGGGACTAGCTCCCTACGAGCAGTACTTC.

With respect to this clone: At the DNA level, this CDR3 is encoded by other sequences in the same sample as well. The chain couples TRBV6-5 to TRBJ2-6; tentatively, D is TRBD1 (5 bases). V lost 8 bases, J lost 1 base, and 9 bases lay in between. This CDR3 contains 14 residues. In germline, CDR1 is MNHEY, CDR2 SVGAGI. The CDR3 loop reads CASSRESGANVLTF. In DNA, the CDR3 is TGTGCCAGCTCCAGGGAATCTGGGGCCAACGTCCTGACTTTC.

V usage is TRBV30 and J usage is TRBJ2-1; D not resolved. The V gene lost 0 bases and the J gene lost 10 bases, with 10 bases spanning the gap. The CDR3 sequence is 12 residues long. Germline assignment: CDR1 GTSNPN and CDR2 SVGIG (reference sequence). The CDR3 DNA follows: TGTGCCTGGAGTGTTGTGCTACGAGAGCAGTTCTTC. It codes for CAWSVVLREQFF.

In its sample, this clone was seen once. The chain links TRBV30 to TRBJ1-1; 7 nucleotides line up with TRBD1. The CDR3 is 15 residues long. With V trimmed by 3 bases and J by 4 bases, 11 bases remained unmatched. The germline V gene encodes CDR1 GTSNPN and CDR2 SVGIG (reference sequence). CDR3 sequence: CAWSDNTSGGTEAFF. For the CDR3, the DNA is TGTGCCTGGAGCGATAACACCTCAGGGGGCACTGAAGCTTTCTTT.

The chain recombines TRBV28 with TRBJ2-3, with a tentative D call TRBD1 (5 bases). The V gene lost 6 bases and the J gene lost 3 bases, with 16 bases spanning the gap. The CDR3 is 15 amino acids. Germline V lookup: CDR1 MDHEN, CDR2 SYDVKM. The CDR3, as DNA: TGTGCCAGCAGACCGGACACAAAAGTAACAGATACGCAGTATTTT. Translating gives CASRPDTKVTDTQYF.

The CDR3 DNA reads TGTGCCAGTAGCACAGGGGTTGTGGATGAGCAGTTCTTC. Its translation is CASSTGVVDEQFF. The chain has TRBV19 and TRBJ2-1, with 7 bases that match TRBD1. V dropped 6 bases and J dropped 8; count of bases not matched to a gene: 7. This CDR3 is built from 13 residues. Germline loops: CDR1 LNHDA, CDR2 SQIVND (reference sequence).

The rearrangement uses TRBV29-1 and TRBJ1-1, with 8 positions matching TRBD1. The CDR3 extends over 12 amino acids. From germline, CDR1 is SQVTM and CDR2 ANQGSEA. V trimming: 7 bases; J trimming: 4 bases; junction bases outside the gene matches: 5. CDR3 in DNA: TGCAGCGCCCTGACAGGGGTCACTGAAGCTTTCTTT. It specifies CSALTGVTEAFF.

The rearrangement uses TRBV19 and TRBJ1-1; 8 nucleotides line up with TRBD1. Trimming at V came to 9 bases and at J to 2 bases, leaving 8 bases not matched to a gene. The CDR3 totals 14 residues. Germline assignment: CDR1 LNHDA and CDR2 SQIVND (reference sequence). CDR3 protein: CASGTQGVNTEAFF. The CDR3 region has the DNA TGTGCCAGCGGGACACAGGGGGTAAACACTGAAGCTTTCTTT.

V usage is TRBV6-2 or TRBV6-3 and J usage is TRBJ2-7; the D gene is possibly TRBD2 (6 bases). Germline assignment: CDR1 MNHEY and CDR2 SVGEGT. The CDR3 extends over 14 amino acids. V was pared by 4 bases and J by 2 bases, with 12 bases between. CDR3 region: CASSSQRAAYEQYF. CDR3 nucleotide sequence: TGTGCCAGCAGTTCCCAGCGGGCAGCCTACGAGCAGTACTTC.

The gene calls are TRBV28 and TRBJ1-6, with TRBD1 as a possible D gene (5 bases). Looked up from germline, CDR1 is MDHEN and CDR2 is SYDVKM. This CDR3 contains 12 residues. Trimming cost V 6 bases and J 9 bases, with 9 bases left between them. The DNA for the CDR3 is TGTGCCAGCAGGCAGGGAGGTTCACCCCTCCACTTT. Translated: CASRQGGSPLHF.

The J gene is TRBJ2-3, the V gene TRBV24-1; perhaps TRBD2 as D (6 bases). Germline values: CDR1 KGHDR, CDR2 SFDVKD. Trimming cost V 4 bases and J 2 bases, with 12 bases left between them. This CDR3 contains 15 residues. CDR3 in DNA: TGTGCCACCAGTGAGGACCGGACTATCACAGATACGCAGTATTTT. The encoded protein is CATSEDRTITDTQYF.

The genes are TRBV12-5 and TRBJ2-7; 8 bases line up with TRBD2. V lost 7 bases, J lost 2 bases, and 13 bases stayed unmatched. The germline V gene has CDR1 LGHNT and CDR2 FRNRAP. This CDR3 is built from 16 residues. The chain's CDR3 is CASAFSLAETTYEQYF. The CDR3 DNA sequence: TGTGCTAGTGCCTTTTCACTAGCGGAGACGACCTACGAGCAGTACTTC.

This chain uses TRBV10-1 with TRBJ2-1; TRBD2 matches 9 bases. Germline assignment: CDR1 WNHNN and CDR2 SYGVQD (reference sequence). Trimming removed 0 bases from V and 2 bases from J; junction bases left unmatched: 2. The length of the CDR3 is 16 residues. This chain's CDR3 is CASSESSGSTYNEQFF. Here the CDR3 DNA reads TGCGCCAGCAGTGAGTCTAGCGGGAGTACCTACAATGAGCAGTTCTTC.

The chain is built from TRBV11-2 and TRBJ2-3; D is ambiguous. The CDR3 length is 17 residues. With 4 bases removed from V and 4 bases from J, the gap between germline ends came to 21 bases. The germline CDR1 and CDR2 sequences are SGHAT and FQNNGV. The CDR3 DNA reads TGTGCCAGCAGCTCCCCCCCGCTTGGAGTTCGTCCAGATACGCAGTATTTT. Translating gives CASSSPPLGVRPDTQYF.

The chain employs TRBV12-3 or TRBV12-4 and TRBJ2-7, with D perhaps TRBD1 (5 bases). V was pared by 7 bases and J by 0 bases, with 7 bases between. This CDR3 spans 12 amino acids. The CDR3 region is CASTRGSYEQYF. CDR3 nucleotide sequence: TGTGCCAGCACTAGGGGCTCCTACGAGCAGTACTTC.

This chain uses TRBV7-9 with TRBJ1-4, with D perhaps TRBD1 (5 bases). This CDR3 contains 15 residues. Trimming cost V 1 base and J 5 bases, with 11 bases left between them. The germline V gene has CDR1 SEHNR and CDR2 FQNEAQ (reference sequence). The DNA for the CDR3 is TGTGCCAGCAGCTTAGTCCTTGGGGCGAATGAAAAACTGTTTTTT. It translates to CASSLVLGANEKLFF. Supplemented by reference TRBV7-9 and TRBJ1-4, the full variable domain reads DTGVSQNPRHKITKRGQNVTFRCDPISEHNRLYWYRQTLGQGPEFLTYFQNEAQLEKSRLLSDRFSAERPKGSFSTLEIQRTEQGDSAMYLCASSLVLGANEKLFFGSGTQLSVL.

The chain is built from TRBV7-9 and TRBJ1-6; no firm D call. The ends were cut back, 1 base at V and 6 bases at J, with 10 bases in the middle. The CDR3 sequence is 15 residues long. Germline V CDR1 and CDR2: SEHNR, FQNEAQ (reference sequence). This CDR3 is CASSLGEASNSPLHF. The CDR3 nucleotides are TGTGCCAGCAGCTTAGGAGAAGCCTCTAATTCACCCCTCCACTTT.

V gene TRBV5-1 combines with J gene TRBJ2-5, with D unclear. Germline V gene lookup returns CDR1 SGHRS and CDR2 YFSETQ. This CDR3 is built from 15 residues. The V end lost 0 bases, the J end lost 7 bases, and 16 bases lay between the germline ends. The CDR3 coding sequence is TGCGCCAGCAGCTTGGGACTGGAGATCAAAGGGACCCAGTACTTC. Protein product: CASSLGLEIKGTQYF.

This rearrangement joins TRBV5-4 to TRBJ1-1; D uncertain. V was pared by 3 bases and J by 6 bases, with 12 bases between. The V gene's germline CDR1 is SGHNT and CDR2 YYREEE (reference sequence). The CDR3 sequence is 13 residues long. The CDR3 region has the DNA TGTGCCAGCAGCTGGGGAGTGGAAGCTGAAGCTTTCTTT. Translating gives CASSWGVEAEAFF.

The chain combines TRBV7-9 with TRBJ1-1; 7 bases agree with TRBD1. This CDR3 is built from 13 residues. Germline-derived CDR1 and CDR2 are SEHNR and FQNEAQ (reference sequence). J gave up 6 bases and V 6 bases, and 7 bases lay outside the gene matches. Here the CDR3 DNA reads TGTGCCAGCAGGGATGACAGGGTTCCTGAAGCTTTCTTT. Translation: CASRDDRVPEAFF.

Comments on this clone: The same CDR3 also results from other DNA sequences found in this sample. The V and J genes are TRBV29-1 and TRBJ1-1; 10 bases fit TRBD1. V lost 3 bases to trimming and J lost 5 bases; unmatched junction nucleotides: 3. Germline V CDR1 and CDR2: SQVTM, ANQGSEA. This CDR3 region has 13 residues. CDR3 amino acids: CSVDGQGGTEAFF. The CDR3 region has the DNA TGCAGCGTTGATGGACAGGGGGGGACTGAAGCTTTCTTT.